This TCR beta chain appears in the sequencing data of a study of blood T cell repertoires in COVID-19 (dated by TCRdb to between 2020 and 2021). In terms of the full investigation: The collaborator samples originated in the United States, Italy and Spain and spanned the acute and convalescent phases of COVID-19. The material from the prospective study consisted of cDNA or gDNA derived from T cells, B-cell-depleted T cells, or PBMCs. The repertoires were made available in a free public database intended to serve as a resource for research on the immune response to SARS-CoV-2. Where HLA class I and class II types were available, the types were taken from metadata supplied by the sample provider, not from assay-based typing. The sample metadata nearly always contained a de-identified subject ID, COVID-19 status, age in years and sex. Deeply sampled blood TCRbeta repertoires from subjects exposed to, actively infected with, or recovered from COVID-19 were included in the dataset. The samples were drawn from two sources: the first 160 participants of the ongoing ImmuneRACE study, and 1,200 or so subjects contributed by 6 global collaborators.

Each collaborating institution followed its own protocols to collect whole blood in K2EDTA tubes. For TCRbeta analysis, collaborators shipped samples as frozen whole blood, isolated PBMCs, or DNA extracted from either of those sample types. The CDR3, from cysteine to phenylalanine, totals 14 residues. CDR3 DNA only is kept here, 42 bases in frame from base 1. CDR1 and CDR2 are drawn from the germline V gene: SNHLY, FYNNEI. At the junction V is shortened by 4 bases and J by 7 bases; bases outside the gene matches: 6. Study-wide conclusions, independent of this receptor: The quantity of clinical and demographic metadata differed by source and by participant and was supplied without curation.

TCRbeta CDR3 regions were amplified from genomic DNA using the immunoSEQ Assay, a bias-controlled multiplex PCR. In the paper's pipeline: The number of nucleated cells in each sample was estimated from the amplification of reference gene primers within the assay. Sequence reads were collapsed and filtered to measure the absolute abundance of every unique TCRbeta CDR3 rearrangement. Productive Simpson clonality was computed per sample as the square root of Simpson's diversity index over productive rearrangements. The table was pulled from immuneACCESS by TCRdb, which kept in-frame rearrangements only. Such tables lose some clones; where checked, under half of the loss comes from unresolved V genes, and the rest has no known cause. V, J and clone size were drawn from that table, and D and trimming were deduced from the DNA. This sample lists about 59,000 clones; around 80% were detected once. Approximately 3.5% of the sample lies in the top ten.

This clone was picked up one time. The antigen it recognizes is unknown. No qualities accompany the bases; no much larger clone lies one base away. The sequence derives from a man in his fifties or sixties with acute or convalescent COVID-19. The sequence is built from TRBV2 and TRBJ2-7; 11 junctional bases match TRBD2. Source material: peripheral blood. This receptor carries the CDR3 CASSGRLAGTEQYF. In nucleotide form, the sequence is TGTGCCAGCAGTGGGAGACTAGCGGGAACAGAGCAGTACTTC.